Given below is one T cell receptor (beta chain) in context. The sample belongs to a study of T cell changes during pregnancy in multiple sclerosis. Germline CDR1 is MNHEY and CDR2 is SVGAGI. The CDR3 consists of 16 residues. V shed 0 bases and J shed 1 base, with 12 bases lying between them. The method was immunoSEQ multiplex PCR; TCRdb's version includes in-frame clones alone and lacks a portion of them. This sample has around 100,000 clones, with 91% found just once. Sequences were derived from peripheral blood, sampled after pregnancy. The V call is TRBV6-5, the J call TRBJ1-1; possible D gene TRBD1, 5 bases. This receptor was obtained from a female donor with multiple sclerosis, enrolled in a pregnancy study. The CDR3 sequence: CASSYSVWGANTEAFF. For the CDR3, the DNA is TGTGCCAGCAGTTACTCGGTTTGGGGCGCGAACACTGAAGCTTTCTTT.